This TCR beta chain was identified in a study of blood T cell repertoires in COVID-19. Produced via immunoSEQ multiplex PCR; TCRdb's table is partial and in-frame only. The table has 100,000 to 150,000 clones, roughly 85% seen once. This clone was counted once. CDR3 length equals 17 residues. V lost 6 bases and J lost 4, with 22 bases in between. Germline loops: CDR1 MDHEN, CDR2 SYDVKM. The chain couples TRBV28 to TRBJ2-1; D possibly corresponds to TRBD1 (6 bases). The material sequenced was peripheral blood. The TCR sequence derives from a woman of 80 years or more with COVID-19, enrolled during active disease. The CDR3 DNA is TGTGCCAGCAGCCTAGGGACATCCCGGAGCCTATACAATGAGCAGTTCTTC. This encodes CASSLGTSRSLYNEQFF.